The subject of this entry is one T cell receptor beta chain. The antigen it binds to is not known. Nothing much larger sits one base from this clone, and base qualities are not available. Deletion took 2 bases off V and 6 bases off J, with a span of 19 bases between the germline ends. Taken from the germline V gene, the CDR1 and CDR2 loops are MNHNS and SASEGT. Measured from the cysteine to the phenylalanine, the CDR3 is 17 residues long. The read is trimmed to its CDR3 DNA, 51 bases read in frame from base 1. This sample was taken from a study of OX40 agonist ivuxolimab in advanced cancers. Regarding the research as a whole: The costimulatory receptor OX40 (CD134) was targeted by ivuxolimab, a fully human IgG2 agonistic monoclonal antibody. Intravenous ivuxolimab was administered to patients every 2 weeks at six dose levels: 0.01, 0.1, 0.3, 1.5, 3 and 10 mg/kg. Among the roughly 50 dose-escalation patients, about 20 had hepatocellular carcinoma, around 15 melanoma, 9 renal cell carcinoma and 9 head and neck cancer. The dose-escalation cohort was around 84% male with a mean age of about 65 years, ranging from 23 to 79. Prior anti-PD-1, anti-PD-L1 or anti-CTLA-4 therapy was permitted, and approximately 39% of dose-escalation patients had received checkpoint inhibitors. Three dose-escalation patients achieved partial responses, one with hepatocellular carcinoma and two with cutaneous melanoma. Peripheral TCRbeta sequencing aimed to test whether ivuxolimab altered TCR sequence diversity and caused clonal T-cell expansion. The paper reports the monotherapy dose-escalation portion (N = 52 patients) of the phase I ivuxolimab trial. Overall study outcomes, separate from this receptor: After ivuxolimab, more expanded clones were found on average in CD8+ T cells than in CD4+ T cells. Partial responders in the 0.1-3.0 mg/kg groups had among the lowest normalized peripheral clonal expansion, especially among CD8+ T cells. Which antigens the clonally expanded peripheral T cells were specific for was not determined. Low levels of normalized T-cell clonal expansion were also seen in some nonresponding patients. At doses from 0.1 to 3.0 mg/kg, clonal expansion was seen in both CD4+ and CD8+ blood T cells between baseline and week 6.

Genomic DNA was extracted from sorted cells for sequencing of the TCRbeta CDR3 region. TCRbeta CDR3 regions were sequenced using the immunoSEQ Assay. TCRdb stores this immuneACCESS table with in-frame sequences only. Part of the clones is absent; in the studies checked, under half of the shortfall reflects unresolved V genes, and no reason is known for the rest. For this sample the table gives several thousand clones, of which about 94% were detected only once. 9.5% to 12% of the sample lies in the top ten. The trial excluded patients who had a history of autoimmune disease or who were on systemic immunosuppression. Peripheral blood for TCR sequencing was collected from all dose cohorts at baseline, on cycle 4 day 1, and on cycle 7 day 1. The samples were drawn from a first-in-human, open-label, multicenter phase I dose-escalation trial of ivuxolimab. Adults with locally advanced or metastatic melanoma, renal cell carcinoma, hepatocellular carcinoma or head and neck squamous cell carcinoma were enrolled in the trial. Before TCR sequencing, CD4+ T cells and CD8+ T cells were sorted from peripheral blood as separate populations.

The receptor was derived from an adult with an advanced solid tumor such as melanoma, head and neck, liver or kidney cancer. The rearrangement combines TRBV6-1 with TRBJ2-2; TRBD1 is a possible D gene, resting on 5 matching bases. The sequenced sample was CD4+ or CD8+ T cells sorted from blood, obtained in a trial of the OX40 agonist ivuxolimab. The CDR3 reads CASSEILGRATPGELFF. The DNA is as follows: TGTGCCAGCAGTGAAATATTGGGCAGGGCCACCCCCGGGGAGCTGTTTTTT.